These T cell receptor beta chains were read from a single sample in a study of blood T cell repertoires in COVID-19. The repertoire was sequenced with immunoSEQ multiplex PCR; TCRdb's copy has only in-frame clones and lacks some. There are tens of thousands of clones in the sample; approximately 90% occur only once, and under 9.5% lies in the top ten. The sample comprised peripheral blood. The receptors originated from a young man with active or convalescent COVID-19. The CDR3 runs from the conserved cysteine through the conserved F or W. Each record gives: J gene, D gene, clone size, V gene, CDR3 protein, CDR3 DNA. D genes are given only for firm matches. Clone size is given for some rows only: seen once, a few or many times, or a class if the clone is expanded.

J gene: TRBJ1-4
D gene: -
clone size: -
V gene: TRBV5-1
CDR3 protein: CASSLGHDNEKLFF
CDR3 DNA: TGCGCCAGCAGCTTGGGGCACGATAATGAAAAACTGTTTTTT

J gene: TRBJ1-1
D gene: TRBD1
clone size: -
V gene: TRBV5-1
CDR3 protein: CASSSGTVYGEAFF
CDR3 DNA: TGCGCCAGCAGCTCCGGGACAGTTTACGGTGAAGCTTTCTTT

J gene: TRBJ1-2
D gene: TRBD1
clone size: -
V gene: TRBV4-1
CDR3 protein: CASSQGVLVGQGAGGYTF
CDR3 DNA: TGCGCCAGCAGCCAAGGAGTTTTGGTCGGACAGGGGGCTGGTGGCTACACCTTC

J gene: TRBJ2-7
D gene: TRBD1
clone size: -
V gene: TRBV27
CDR3 protein: CASSVPGQRTTYEQYF
CDR3 DNA: TGTGCCAGCAGTGTCCCGGGACAGCGGACGACCTACGAGCAGTACTTC

J gene: TRBJ2-2
D gene: TRBD2
clone size: -
V gene: TRBV9
CDR3 protein: CASSPRGDNTGELFF
CDR3 DNA: TGTGCCAGCAGCCCCCGGGGGGACAACACCGGGGAGCTGTTTTTT

J gene: TRBJ2-1
D gene: TRBD1
clone size: -
V gene: TRBV2
CDR3 protein: CASSVYAGTVTANEQFF
CDR3 DNA: TGTGCCAGCAGTGTTTATGCCGGGACAGTGACGGCTAATGAGCAGTTCTTC

J gene: TRBJ1-1
D gene: -
clone size: once
V gene: TRBV28
CDR3 protein: CASLSSGQNTEAFF
CDR3 DNA: TGTGCCAGTCTATCTTCCGGACAGAACACTGAAGCTTTCTTT

J gene: TRBJ1-3
D gene: -
clone size: -
V gene: TRBV20-1
CDR3 protein: CSASFLSGNTIYF
CDR3 DNA: TGCAGTGCTAGTTTTCTCTCTGGAAACACCATATATTTT

J gene: TRBJ2-2
D gene: -
clone size: -
V gene: TRBV12-3/TRBV12-4
CDR3 protein: CATSPANTGELFF
CDR3 DNA: TGTGCCACCTCTCCTGCGAACACCGGGGAGCTGTTTTTT

J gene: TRBJ2-3
D gene: TRBD1
clone size: -
V gene: TRBV11-3
CDR3 protein: CASGFRPGQGGRGTDTQYF
CDR3 DNA: TGTGCCAGCGGGTTTCGACCGGGACAGGGTGGTAGGGGCACAGATACGCAGTATTTT

J gene: TRBJ2-7
D gene: TRBD1
clone size: -
V gene: TRBV5-1
CDR3 protein: CASSLVATGLHGQYF
CDR3 DNA: TGCGCCAGCAGCTTGGTCGCGACAGGGCTTCACGGGCAGTACTTC

J gene: TRBJ1-3
D gene: TRBD1
clone size: -
V gene: TRBV6-5
CDR3 protein: CASRTQGAAGNTIYF
CDR3 DNA: TGTGCCAGCAGGACACAGGGGGCTGCTGGAAACACCATATATTTT

J gene: TRBJ1-2
D gene: -
clone size: -
V gene: TRBV5-6
CDR3 protein: CASSFPGRANYGYTF
CDR3 DNA: TGTGCCAGCAGCTTTCCGGGAAGAGCTAACTATGGCTACACCTTC

J gene: TRBJ1-4
D gene: -
clone size: -
V gene: TRBV6-6
CDR3 protein: CASSYAGGDEKLFF
CDR3 DNA: TGTGCCAGCAGTTACGCGGGGGGCGATGAAAAACTGTTTTTT

J gene: TRBJ2-7
D gene: -
clone size: -
V gene: TRBV13
CDR3 protein: CASSLGRGYEQYF
CDR3 DNA: TGTGCCAGCAGCTTAGGTAGGGGGTACGAGCAGTACTTC

J gene: TRBJ2-1
D gene: TRBD2
clone size: -
V gene: TRBV4-2
CDR3 protein: CASSQVTSGGSSYNEQFF
CDR3 DNA: TGTGCCAGCAGCCAAGTGACTAGCGGGGGTAGCTCCTACAATGAGCAGTTCTTC

J gene: TRBJ2-1
D gene: -
clone size: -
V gene: TRBV3-1/TRBV3-2
CDR3 protein: CASSPQGRGSYNEQFF
CDR3 DNA: TGTGCCAGCAGCCCGCAGGGGAGAGGCTCCTACAATGAGCAGTTCTTC

J gene: TRBJ1-4
D gene: -
clone size: -
V gene: TRBV5-1
CDR3 protein: CASSLVGANEKLFF
CDR3 DNA: TGCGCCAGCAGCTTGGTGGGGGCAAATGAAAAACTGTTTTTT

J gene: TRBJ1-1
D gene: -
clone size: -
V gene: TRBV6-6
CDR3 protein: CASLRTANTEAFF
CDR3 DNA: TGTGCCAGTTTGAGGACAGCTAACACTGAAGCTTTCTTT

J gene: TRBJ2-2
D gene: TRBD2
clone size: -
V gene: TRBV9
CDR3 protein: CASSVEAGGPINTGELFF
CDR3 DNA: TGTGCCAGCAGCGTAGAAGCGGGGGGGCCAATCAACACCGGGGAGCTGTTTTTT

J gene: TRBJ2-6
D gene: -
clone size: -
V gene: TRBV6-5
CDR3 protein: CASSPWSSGANVLTF
CDR3 DNA: TGTGCCAGCAGCCCCTGGAGCTCTGGGGCCAACGTCCTGACTTTC

J gene: TRBJ2-1
D gene: -
clone size: -
V gene: TRBV9
CDR3 protein: CASSASRNEQFF
CDR3 DNA: TGTGCCAGCAGCGCATCGAGAAATGAGCAGTTCTTC

J gene: TRBJ1-2
D gene: -
clone size: -
V gene: TRBV15
CDR3 protein: CATSRDRAVQRGYGYTF
CDR3 DNA: TGTGCCACCAGCAGAGATCGGGCAGTGCAAAGGGGCTATGGCTACACCTTC

J gene: TRBJ2-1
D gene: TRBD1
clone size: once
V gene: TRBV19
CDR3 protein: CASSMAGGAYNEQFF
CDR3 DNA: TGTGCCAGTAGTATGGCAGGGGGCGCCTACAATGAGCAGTTCTTC

J gene: TRBJ1-1
D gene: TRBD1
clone size: -
V gene: TRBV7-8
CDR3 protein: CASSLGQGLNTEAFF
CDR3 DNA: TGTGCCAGCAGCTTAGGACAGGGCTTAAACACTGAAGCTTTCTTT

J gene: TRBJ1-2
D gene: TRBD1
clone size: -
V gene: TRBV19
CDR3 protein: CASTDRGQSPVGYTF
CDR3 DNA: TGTGCCAGTACGGACAGGGGGCAATCCCCGGTTGGCTACACCTTC

J gene: TRBJ2-2
D gene: -
clone size: -
V gene: TRBV19
CDR3 protein: CASSIGATNTGELFF
CDR3 DNA: TGTGCCAGTAGTATTGGGGCGACGAACACCGGGGAGCTGTTTTTT

J gene: TRBJ2-3
D gene: TRBD1
clone size: -
V gene: TRBV7-9
CDR3 protein: CASSFGQGVTDTQYF
CDR3 DNA: TGTGCCAGCAGCTTCGGCCAGGGGGTGACAGATACGCAGTATTTT

J gene: TRBJ2-3
D gene: TRBD2
clone size: -
V gene: TRBV19
CDR3 protein: CASSSLAGGTDTQYF
CDR3 DNA: TGTGCCAGTAGTAGTCTAGCGGGAGGAACAGATACGCAGTATTTT

J gene: TRBJ1-2
D gene: TRBD1
clone size: -
V gene: TRBV4-3
CDR3 protein: CASSRSGGEHGYTF
CDR3 DNA: TGCGCCAGCAGCCGCTCAGGGGGAGAGCATGGCTACACCTTC

J gene: TRBJ1-5
D gene: -
clone size: -
V gene: TRBV9
CDR3 protein: CASSVGGQVSNQPQHF
CDR3 DNA: TGTGCCAGCAGCGTAGGTGGTCAGGTGAGCAATCAGCCCCAGCATTTT

J gene: TRBJ2-3
D gene: TRBD1
clone size: -
V gene: TRBV5-8
CDR3 protein: CASGAGTGGPDTQYF
CDR3 DNA: TGTGCCAGCGGCGCCGGGACAGGGGGCCCAGATACGCAGTATTTT

J gene: TRBJ2-1
D gene: TRBD1
clone size: -
V gene: TRBV28
CDR3 protein: CASSSPGTASYNEQFF
CDR3 DNA: TGTGCCAGCAGTTCACCCGGGACAGCCTCCTACAATGAGCAGTTCTTC

J gene: TRBJ1-4
D gene: -
clone size: -
V gene: TRBV11-2
CDR3 protein: CASSPQAGLWEKLFF
CDR3 DNA: TGTGCCAGCAGCCCGCAGGCGGGCTTGTGGGAAAAACTGTTTTTT

J gene: TRBJ2-7
D gene: -
clone size: -
V gene: TRBV4-1
CDR3 protein: CASSQDRTWVEEQYF
CDR3 DNA: TGCGCCAGCAGCCAAGATAGGACATGGGTTGAAGAGCAGTACTTC

J gene: TRBJ2-5
D gene: -
clone size: -
V gene: TRBV24-1
CDR3 protein: CATSDPYQETQYF
CDR3 DNA: TGTGCCACCAGTGATCCGTACCAAGAGACCCAGTACTTC

J gene: TRBJ1-2
D gene: -
clone size: -
V gene: TRBV5-1
CDR3 protein: CASGLGDSYGYTF
CDR3 DNA: TGCGCCAGCGGACTCGGGGACTCGTATGGCTACACCTTC

J gene: TRBJ2-7
D gene: -
clone size: -
V gene: TRBV5-4
CDR3 protein: CASSLDSPYEQYF
CDR3 DNA: TGTGCCAGCAGCTTGGACAGTCCCTACGAGCAGTACTTC

J gene: TRBJ1-4
D gene: -
clone size: -
V gene: TRBV19
CDR3 protein: CASSIDRQANEKLFF
CDR3 DNA: TGTGCCAGTAGTATAGATCGACAGGCTAATGAAAAACTGTTTTTT

J gene: TRBJ2-7
D gene: TRBD1
clone size: -
V gene: TRBV10-1
CDR3 protein: CASSESTGGGPLEQYF
CDR3 DNA: TGCGCCAGCAGTGAGTCGACAGGGGGAGGCCCTCTCGAGCAGTACTTC

J gene: TRBJ2-3
D gene: -
clone size: few
V gene: TRBV14
CDR3 protein: CASSQARGAGDTQYF
CDR3 DNA: TGTGCCAGCAGCCAAGCCAGGGGGGCGGGCGATACGCAGTATTTT

J gene: TRBJ2-7
D gene: TRBD1
clone size: -
V gene: TRBV6-5
CDR3 protein: CASNRDRVYEQYF
CDR3 DNA: TGTGCCAGCAATAGGGACAGGGTGTACGAGCAGTACTTC

J gene: TRBJ2-3
D gene: TRBD2
clone size: -
V gene: TRBV7-8
CDR3 protein: CASSSLGLATVTQYF
CDR3 DNA: TGTGCCAGCAGCTCGCTGGGACTAGCTACGGTGACGCAGTATTTT

J gene: TRBJ1-4
D gene: TRBD1
clone size: -
V gene: TRBV7-2
CDR3 protein: CASSPRTGGVWANEKLFF
CDR3 DNA: TGTGCCAGCAGCCCGAGGACAGGGGGCGTTTGGGCTAATGAAAAACTGTTTTTT

J gene: TRBJ2-5
D gene: TRBD1
clone size: -
V gene: TRBV3-1/TRBV3-2
CDR3 protein: CASSNRDRGETQYF
CDR3 DNA: TGTGCCAGCAGCAACCGGGACAGGGGTGAGACCCAGTACTTC

J gene: TRBJ1-2
D gene: TRBD1
clone size: -
V gene: TRBV5-5
CDR3 protein: CASSLEVSGGPNYGYTF
CDR3 DNA: TGTGCCAGCAGCTTGGAGGTTTCAGGGGGCCCTAACTATGGCTACACCTTC

J gene: TRBJ2-3
D gene: -
clone size: -
V gene: TRBV18
CDR3 protein: CASSLLDIPTDTQYF
CDR3 DNA: TGTGCCAGCTCACTCCTTGACATCCCCACAGATACGCAGTATTTT